This T cell receptor (beta chain) was profiled in a study of T cell changes during pregnancy in multiple sclerosis. CDR1 and CDR2 (germline): SGHTA, FQGNSA. With 2 bases clipped from V and 5 bases from J, the junction kept 5 bases outside the gene matches. CDR3 length: 15 residues. Profiling relied on immunoSEQ multiplex PCR, and the TCRdb table lists in-frame clones only, not all of them. The profile covers tens of thousands of clones, with approximately 90% appearing a single time and over 0.45% taken by the ten largest. The origin of this receptor is a female donor with multiple sclerosis, enrolled in a pregnancy study. The sample was CD4+ T cells from peripheral blood mononuclear cells, taken after pregnancy. The chain employs TRBV7-2 and TRBJ2-7; 11 bases line up with TRBD2. The CDR3 sequence is CASSLLPLAGDEQYF. The CDR3 DNA reads as TGTGCCAGCAGCTTATTACCACTAGCGGGAGACGAGCAGTACTTC.